Listed below are T cell receptor beta chains from one sample, sequenced in a study of neurological immune-mediated disorders. From the 5' RACE reads, TCRdb called clonotypes with MiXCR, one entry per CDR3 protein. Here the sample spans about 59,000 distinct CDR3 sequences, about 13% being singletons. The sample consisted of PBMCs. The receptors here all came from a woman aged 60 to 75 with HTLV-1-associated myelopathy (HAM/TSP). Each CDR3 is given with its conserved first and last residue.

CSASRLAGGGEQFF	TRBJ2-1	TRBV20-1
CASSHPQAAYEQYF	TRBJ2-7	TRBV3-1
CASNPDRGGEQYF	TRBJ2-7	TRBV6-1
CASSPSYLTDTQYF	TRBJ2-3	TRBV7-8
CASSPKASGGYEQYF	TRBJ2-7	TRBV13
CASSDEDRANTF	TRBJ1-2	TRBV5-1
CASSPGGIEQYF	TRBJ2-7	TRBV4-1
CAIRGQGLNTEAFF	TRBJ1-1	TRBV10-3
CASSLGTGAYEQYF	TRBJ2-7	TRBV5-1
CSSSPQGNEQFF	TRBJ2-1	TRBV7-3
CASRRLAGLQETQYF	TRBJ2-5	TRBV19
CSAARQGYNEQFF	TRBJ2-1	TRBV20-1
CASSLRKIYSNQPQHF	TRBJ1-5	TRBV12-3/TRBV12-4
CASSLSLTDHSNQPQHF	TRBJ1-5	TRBV5-6
CSVGRLAGDTGELFF	TRBJ2-2	TRBV29-1
CASSLGTSGSAQASYEQYF	TRBJ2-7	TRBV5-1
CASGLVHEQFF	TRBJ2-1	TRBV12-5
CSAREGLAEGSYEQYF	TRBJ2-7	TRBV20-1
CASSVDRGLYQSYEEQYF	TRBJ2-7	TRBV10-1
CASSVATSETQYF	TRBJ2-5	TRBV9